What follows describes a single TCR beta chain. The source of the sample is a study of blood T cell repertoires in COVID-19. Study-level background: Samples came from the United States, Italy and Spain, spanning acute and convalescent COVID-19. PBMCs, B-cell-depleted T cells, or T cells provided the cDNA or gDNA that made up the material.

Per the original methods: How many nucleated cells were present was estimated from reference gene primer amplification. Clones were sequenced by immunoSEQ multiplex PCR, and TCRdb holds only the in-frame ones, with some missing. For V, J and clone size, that table is used; D and trimming come from the DNA. The sample consists of about 86,000 clones, approximately 80% of them appearing once. This sequence originates from a woman older than 75 with active or convalescent COVID-19. The specimen sequenced was peripheral blood.

In DNA, the CDR3 is TGTGCCAGCAGCTCGTTGGGGCAGGGACATCATGGCTACACCTTC. Amino acid sequence: CASSSLGQGHHGYTF. The chain is built from TRBV5-5 and TRBJ1-2, with D possibly being TRBD1 (6 bases). This CDR3 comprises 15 residues. The V end was cut by 3 bases, the J end by 6 bases, with 18 bases between. Per the germline V gene, CDR1 is SGHKS and CDR2 is YYEKEE (reference sequence).